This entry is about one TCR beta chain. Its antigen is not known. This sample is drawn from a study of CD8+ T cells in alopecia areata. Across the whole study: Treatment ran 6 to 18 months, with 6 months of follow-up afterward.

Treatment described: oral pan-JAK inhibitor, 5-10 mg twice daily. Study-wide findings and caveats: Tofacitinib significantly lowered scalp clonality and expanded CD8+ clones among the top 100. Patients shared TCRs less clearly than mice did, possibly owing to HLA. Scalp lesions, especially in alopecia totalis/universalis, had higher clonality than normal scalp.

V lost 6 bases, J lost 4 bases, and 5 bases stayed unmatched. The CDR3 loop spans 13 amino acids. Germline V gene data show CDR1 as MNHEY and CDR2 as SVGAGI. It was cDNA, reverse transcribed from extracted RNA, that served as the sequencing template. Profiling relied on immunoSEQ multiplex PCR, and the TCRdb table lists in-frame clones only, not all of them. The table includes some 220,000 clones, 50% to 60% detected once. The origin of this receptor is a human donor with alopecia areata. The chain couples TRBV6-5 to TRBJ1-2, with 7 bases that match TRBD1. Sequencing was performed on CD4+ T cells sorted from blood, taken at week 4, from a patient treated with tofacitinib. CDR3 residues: CASRPGQLYGYTF. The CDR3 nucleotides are TGTGCCAGCAGACCGGGACAGCTCTATGGCTACACCTTC.